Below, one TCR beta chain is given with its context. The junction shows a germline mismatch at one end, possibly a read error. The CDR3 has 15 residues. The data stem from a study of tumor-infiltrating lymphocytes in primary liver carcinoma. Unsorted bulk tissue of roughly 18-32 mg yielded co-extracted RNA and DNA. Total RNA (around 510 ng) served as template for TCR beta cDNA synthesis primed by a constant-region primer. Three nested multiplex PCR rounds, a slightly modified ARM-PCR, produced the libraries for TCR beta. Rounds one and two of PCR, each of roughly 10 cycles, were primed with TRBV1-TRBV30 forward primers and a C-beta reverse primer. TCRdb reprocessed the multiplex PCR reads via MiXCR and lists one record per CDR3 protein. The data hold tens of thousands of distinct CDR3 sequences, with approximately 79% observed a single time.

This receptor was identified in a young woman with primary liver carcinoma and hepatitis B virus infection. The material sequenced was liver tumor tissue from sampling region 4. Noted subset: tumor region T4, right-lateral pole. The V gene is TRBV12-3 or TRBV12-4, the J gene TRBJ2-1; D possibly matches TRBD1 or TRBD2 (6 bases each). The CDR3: CASSDPLVGGNEQSF. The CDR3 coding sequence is TGTGCCAGCAGCGACCCACTAGTGGGGGGCAATGAGCAGTCCTTC.